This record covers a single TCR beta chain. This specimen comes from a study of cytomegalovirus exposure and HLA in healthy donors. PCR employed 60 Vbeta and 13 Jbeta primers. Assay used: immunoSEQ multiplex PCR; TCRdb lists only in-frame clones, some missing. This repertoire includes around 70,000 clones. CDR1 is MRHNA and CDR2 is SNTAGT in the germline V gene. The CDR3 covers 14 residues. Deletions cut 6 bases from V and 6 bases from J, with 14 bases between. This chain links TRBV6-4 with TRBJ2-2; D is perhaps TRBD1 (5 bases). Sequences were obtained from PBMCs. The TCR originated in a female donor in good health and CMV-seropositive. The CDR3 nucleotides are TGTGCCAGCAGCCGCCAGGGATGGGCCGGGGAGCTGTTTTTT. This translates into CASSRQGWAGELFF.